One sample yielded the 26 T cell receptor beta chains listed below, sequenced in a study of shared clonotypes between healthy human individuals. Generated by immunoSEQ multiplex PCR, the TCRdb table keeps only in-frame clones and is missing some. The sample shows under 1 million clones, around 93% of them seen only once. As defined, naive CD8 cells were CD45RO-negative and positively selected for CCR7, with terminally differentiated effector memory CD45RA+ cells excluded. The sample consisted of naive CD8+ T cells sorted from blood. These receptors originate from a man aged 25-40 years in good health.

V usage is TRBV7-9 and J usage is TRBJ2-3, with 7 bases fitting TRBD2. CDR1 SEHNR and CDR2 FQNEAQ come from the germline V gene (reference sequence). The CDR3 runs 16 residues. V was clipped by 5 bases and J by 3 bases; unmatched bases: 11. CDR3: CASSPRGGGSTDTQYF. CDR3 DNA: TGTGCCAGCAGCCCCCGGGGCGGGGGTTCGACAGATACGCAGTATTTT.

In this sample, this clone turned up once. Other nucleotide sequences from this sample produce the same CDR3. The CDR3 nucleotides are TGTGCCAGCAGTTTATCCCCTGGACTGAACACTGAAGCTTTCTTT. Its translation is CASSLSPGLNTEAFF. The chain couples TRBV27 to TRBJ1-1, with D hard to call. CDR1 and CDR2 (germline): MNHEY, SMNVEV (reference sequence). Trimming left V 0 bases short and J 0 bases short, with 8 bases between. The CDR3 length is 15 residues.

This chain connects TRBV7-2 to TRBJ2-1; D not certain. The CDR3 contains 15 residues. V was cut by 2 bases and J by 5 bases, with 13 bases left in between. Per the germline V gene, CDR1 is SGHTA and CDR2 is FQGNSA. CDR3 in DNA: TGTGCCAGCAGCTTATCGCCGGAGCCCCACAATGAGCAGTTCTTC. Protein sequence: CASSLSPEPHNEQFF.

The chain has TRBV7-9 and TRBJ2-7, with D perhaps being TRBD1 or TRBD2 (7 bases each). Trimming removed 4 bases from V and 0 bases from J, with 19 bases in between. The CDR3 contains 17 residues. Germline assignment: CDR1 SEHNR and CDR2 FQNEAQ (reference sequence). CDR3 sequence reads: CASSSYAGDRVSYEQYF. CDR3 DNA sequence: TGTGCCAGCAGCTCATATGCGGGAGACAGGGTCTCCTACGAGCAGTACTTC.

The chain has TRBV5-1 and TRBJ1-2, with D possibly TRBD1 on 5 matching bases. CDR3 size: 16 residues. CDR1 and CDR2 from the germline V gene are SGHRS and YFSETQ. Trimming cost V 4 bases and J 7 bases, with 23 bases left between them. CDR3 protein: CASSESGTPTFSGYTF. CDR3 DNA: TGCGCCAGCAGCGAATCCGGGACCCCGACTTTCTCTGGCTACACCTTC.

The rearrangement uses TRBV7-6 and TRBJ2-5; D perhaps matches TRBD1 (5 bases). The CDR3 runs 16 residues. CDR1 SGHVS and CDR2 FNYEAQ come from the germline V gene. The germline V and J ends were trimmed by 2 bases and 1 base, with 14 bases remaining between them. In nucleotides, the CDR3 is TGTGCCAGCAGCTTAACCCTTCGACAGATCCAAGAGACCCAGTACTTC. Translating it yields CASSLTLRQIQETQYF. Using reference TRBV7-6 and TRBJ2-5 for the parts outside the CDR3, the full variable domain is GAGVSQSPRYKVTKRGQDVALRCDPISGHVSLYWYRQALGQGPEFLTYFNYEAQQDKSGLPNDRFSAERPEGSISTLTIQRTEQRDSAMYRCASSLTLRQIQETQYFGPGTRLLVL.

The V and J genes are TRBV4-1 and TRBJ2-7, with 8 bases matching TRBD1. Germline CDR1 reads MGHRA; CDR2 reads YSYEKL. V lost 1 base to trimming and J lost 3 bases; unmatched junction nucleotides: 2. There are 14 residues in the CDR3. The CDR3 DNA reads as TGCGCCAGCAGCCAAGGACAGGGGATCTACGAGCAGTACTTC. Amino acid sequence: CASSQGQGIYEQYF.

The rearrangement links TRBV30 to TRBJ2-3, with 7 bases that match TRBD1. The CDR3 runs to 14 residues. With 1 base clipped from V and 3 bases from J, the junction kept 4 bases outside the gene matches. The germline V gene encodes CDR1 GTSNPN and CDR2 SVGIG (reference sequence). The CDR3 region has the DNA TGTGCCTGGAGTGAAGCAGGGGGTACAGATACGCAGTATTTT. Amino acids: CAWSEAGGTDTQYF. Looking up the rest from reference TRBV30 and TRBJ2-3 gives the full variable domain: SQTIHQWPATLVQPVGSPLSLECTVEGTSNPNLYWYRQAAGRGLQLLFYSVGIGQISSEVPQNLSASRPQDRQFILSSKKLLLSDSGFYLCAWSEAGGTDTQYFGPGTRLTVL.

The CDR3 bases are TGTGCCAGCAGCTTCGGGGATCAGCAGTTCTTC. Translated, it gives CASSFGDQQFF. The chain combines TRBV7-9 with TRBJ2-1, with D maybe TRBD2 (5 bases). Germline lookup yields CDR1 SEHNR and CDR2 FQNEAQ (reference sequence). This CDR3 contains 11 residues. The germline V and J ends were trimmed by 3 bases and 11 bases, with 8 bases remaining between them.

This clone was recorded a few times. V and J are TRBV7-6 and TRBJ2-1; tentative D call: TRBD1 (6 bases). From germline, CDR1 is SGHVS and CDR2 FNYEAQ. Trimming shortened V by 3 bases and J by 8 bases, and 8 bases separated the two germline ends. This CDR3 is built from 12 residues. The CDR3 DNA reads TGTGCCAGCAGCTTTAACAGGGATGAGCAGTTCTTC. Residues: CASSFNRDEQFF.

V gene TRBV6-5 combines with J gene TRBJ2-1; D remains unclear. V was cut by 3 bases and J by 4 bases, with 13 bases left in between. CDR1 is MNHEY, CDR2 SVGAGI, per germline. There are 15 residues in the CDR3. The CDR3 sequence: CASSYVHGSYNEQFF. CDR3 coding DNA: TGTGCCAGCAGTTATGTCCACGGGTCGTACAATGAGCAGTTCTTC.

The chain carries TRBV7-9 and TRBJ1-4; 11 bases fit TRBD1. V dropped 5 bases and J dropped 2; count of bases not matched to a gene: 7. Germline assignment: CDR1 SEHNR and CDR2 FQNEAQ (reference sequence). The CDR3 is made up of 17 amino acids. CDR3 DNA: TGTGCCAGCAGCGAAAGGGACAGGGGGGCCACTAATGAAAAACTGTTTTTT. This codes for CASSERDRGATNEKLFF. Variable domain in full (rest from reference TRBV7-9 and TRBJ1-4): DTGVSQNPRHKITKRGQNVTFRCDPISEHNRLYWYRQTLGQGPEFLTYFQNEAQLEKSRLLSDRFSAERPKGSFSTLEIQRTEQGDSAMYLCASSERDRGATNEKLFFGSGTQLSVL.

CDR3: CASRPDRDGGYTF. The CDR3 region has the DNA TGTGCCAGCAGACCGGACAGGGACGGTGGCTACACCTTC. The rearrangement links TRBV9 to TRBJ1-2, with 8 bases matching TRBD1. V was clipped by 5 bases and J by 7 bases; unmatched bases: 7. CDR1 is SGDLS, CDR2 YYNGEE, per germline. The CDR3 runs 13 residues.

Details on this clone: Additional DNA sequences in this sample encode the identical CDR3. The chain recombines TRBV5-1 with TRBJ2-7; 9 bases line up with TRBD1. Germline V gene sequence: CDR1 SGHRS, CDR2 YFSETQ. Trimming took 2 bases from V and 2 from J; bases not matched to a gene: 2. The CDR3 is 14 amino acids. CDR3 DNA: TGCGCCAGCAGCTTTCGGACAGGGGCCTACGAGCAGTACTTC. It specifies CASSFRTGAYEQYF. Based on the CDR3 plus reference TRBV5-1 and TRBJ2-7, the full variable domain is KAGVTQTPRYLIKTRGQQVTLSCSPISGHRSVSWYQQTPGQGLQFLFEYFSETQRNKGNFPGRFSGRQFSNSRSEMNVSTLELGDSALYLCASSFRTGAYEQYFGPGTRLTVT.

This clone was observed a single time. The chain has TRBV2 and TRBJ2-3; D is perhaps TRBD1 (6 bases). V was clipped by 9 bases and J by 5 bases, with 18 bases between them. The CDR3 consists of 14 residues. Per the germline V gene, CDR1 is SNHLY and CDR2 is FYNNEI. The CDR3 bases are TGTGCCAGAGGGGCCGAACAGGGTTTAGATACGCAGTATTTT. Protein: CARGAEQGLDTQYF.

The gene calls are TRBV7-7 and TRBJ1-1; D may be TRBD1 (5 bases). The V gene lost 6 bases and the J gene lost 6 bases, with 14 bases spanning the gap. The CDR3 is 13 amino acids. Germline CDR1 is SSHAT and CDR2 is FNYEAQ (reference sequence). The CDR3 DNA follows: TGTGCCAGCAGTCAGGGAGTTGGATCTGAAGCTTTCTTT. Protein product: CASSQGVGSEAFF.

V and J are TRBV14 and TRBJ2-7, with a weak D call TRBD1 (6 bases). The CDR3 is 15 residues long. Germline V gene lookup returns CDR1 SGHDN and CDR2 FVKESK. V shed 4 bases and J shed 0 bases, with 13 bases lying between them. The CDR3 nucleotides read TGTGCCAGCAGCCCCAGAGGGACATTCTCCTACGAGCAGTACTTC. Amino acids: CASSPRGTFSYEQYF.

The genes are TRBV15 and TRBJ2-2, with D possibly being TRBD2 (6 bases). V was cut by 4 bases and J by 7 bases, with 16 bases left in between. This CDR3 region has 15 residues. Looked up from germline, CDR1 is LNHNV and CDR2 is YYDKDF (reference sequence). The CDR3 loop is CATSNSGTPSGELFF. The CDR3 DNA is TGTGCCACCAGCAACTCCGGGACTCCTAGCGGGGAGCTGTTTTTT. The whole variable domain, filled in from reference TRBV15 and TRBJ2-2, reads DAMVIQNPRYQVTQFGKPVTLSCSQTLNHNVMYWYQQKSSQAPKLLFHYYDKDFNNEADTPDNFQSRRPNTSFCFLDIRSPGLGDTAMYLCATSNSGTPSGELFFGEGSRLTVL.

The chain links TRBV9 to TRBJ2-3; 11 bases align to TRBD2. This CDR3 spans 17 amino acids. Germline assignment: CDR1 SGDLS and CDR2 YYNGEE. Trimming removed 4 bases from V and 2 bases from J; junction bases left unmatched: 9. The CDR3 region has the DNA TGTGCCAGCAGCAAAGCTGGGACTAGCGGACCCACAGATACGCAGTATTTT. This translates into CASSKAGTSGPTDTQYF.

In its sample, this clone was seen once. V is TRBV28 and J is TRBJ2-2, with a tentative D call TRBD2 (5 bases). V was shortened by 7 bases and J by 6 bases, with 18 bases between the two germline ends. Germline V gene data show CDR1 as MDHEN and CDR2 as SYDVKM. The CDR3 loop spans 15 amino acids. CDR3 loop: CASISPDRGAGELFF. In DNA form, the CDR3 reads TGTGCCAGCATCTCTCCTGACCGGGGAGCCGGGGAGCTGTTTTTT.

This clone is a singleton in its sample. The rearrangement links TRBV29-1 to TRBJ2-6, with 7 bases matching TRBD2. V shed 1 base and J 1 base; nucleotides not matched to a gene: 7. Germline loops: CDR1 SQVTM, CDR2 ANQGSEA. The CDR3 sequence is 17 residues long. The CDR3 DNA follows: TGCAGCGTTGAAGTTAAGAAGCGGGGTTCTGGGGCCAACGTCCTGACTTTC. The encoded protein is CSVEVKKRGSGANVLTF.

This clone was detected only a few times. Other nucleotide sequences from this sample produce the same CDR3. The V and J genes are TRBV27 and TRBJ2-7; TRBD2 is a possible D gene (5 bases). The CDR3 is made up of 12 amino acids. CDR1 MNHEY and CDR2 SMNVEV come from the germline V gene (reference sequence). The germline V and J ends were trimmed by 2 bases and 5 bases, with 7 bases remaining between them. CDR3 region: CASSLIGDEQYF. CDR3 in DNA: TGTGCCAGCAGTTTAATCGGGGACGAGCAGTACTTC.

CDR3: CASSFYGANYGYTF. In DNA form, the CDR3 reads TGTGCCAGCAGTTTCTACGGGGCGAACTATGGCTACACCTTC. This rearrangement joins TRBV27 to TRBJ1-2, with D possibly being TRBD1 (5 bases). Deletions cut 3 bases from V and 2 bases from J, with 10 bases between. The CDR3 length is 14 residues. CDR1 and CDR2 from the germline V gene are MNHEY and SMNVEV (reference sequence).

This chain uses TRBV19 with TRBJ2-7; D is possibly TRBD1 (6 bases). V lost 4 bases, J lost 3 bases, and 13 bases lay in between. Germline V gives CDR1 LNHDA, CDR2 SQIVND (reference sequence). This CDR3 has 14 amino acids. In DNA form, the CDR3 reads TGTGCCAGTAGTACCTACAGGGAATACTACGAGCAGTACTTC. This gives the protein CASSTYREYYEQYF.

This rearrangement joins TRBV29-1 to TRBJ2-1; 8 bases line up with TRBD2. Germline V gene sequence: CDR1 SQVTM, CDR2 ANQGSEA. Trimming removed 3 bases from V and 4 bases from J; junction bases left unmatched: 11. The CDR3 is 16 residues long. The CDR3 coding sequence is TGCAGCGTTGACGGACACCCGGCTAGCGGGTACAATGAGCAGTTCTTC. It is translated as CSVDGHPASGYNEQFF.

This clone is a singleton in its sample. The CDR3 loop is CASSAKTDTQYF. In DNA, the CDR3 is TGTGCCAGCAGCGCCAAAACAGATACGCAGTATTTT. The chain is built from TRBV9 and TRBJ2-3; D is ambiguous. Germline-derived CDR1 and CDR2 are SGDLS and YYNGEE. Trimming pared 3 bases from V and 3 bases from J, leaving 5 bases between. The CDR3 runs 12 residues.